One sample yielded the 3 T cell receptor beta chains listed below, sequenced in a study of shared clonotypes between healthy human individuals. Generated by immunoSEQ multiplex PCR, the TCRdb table keeps only in-frame clones and is missing some. Of 1,500,000 or so clones in the sample, 95% to 97% were seen once. The sequencing sample was made of naive CD4+ T cells sorted from blood. Subset of the sample: CD45RA+ positively selected. The receptors were sampled from a man in his thirties or forties in good health.

This clone occurred once. The gene calls are TRBV6-1 and TRBJ2-1, with D maybe TRBD1 (6 bases). Germline CDR1 and CDR2: MNHNS and SASEGT. The CDR3 consists of 16 residues. V was trimmed by 4 bases and J by 4 bases, leaving 17 bases between them. In DNA, the CDR3 is TGTGCCAGCAGTGCCAAGAGGGGGTATGGGTACAATGAGCAGTTCTTC. This encodes CASSAKRGYGYNEQFF.

The rearrangement uses TRBV28 and TRBJ2-1, with D possibly matching TRBD2 (5 bases). This CDR3 is 15 amino acids long. Germline lookup yields CDR1 MDHEN and CDR2 SYDVKM. Trimming took off 6 bases at V and 3 bases at J, with 15 bases between the two ends. CDR3 DNA: TGTGCCAGCAGGTGGGGAGCCGGGAACTACAATGAGCAGTTCTTC. Translation: CASRWGAGNYNEQFF.

V and J are TRBV5-1 and TRBJ2-7; perhaps TRBD1 as D (6 bases). With 7 bases removed from V and 7 bases from J, the gap between germline ends came to 15 bases. The CDR3 extends over 12 amino acids. Germline V gives CDR1 SGHRS, CDR2 YFSETQ. CDR3 DNA sequence: TGCGCCAGCGGGGAGACAGGACCGGAGCAGTACTTC. It specifies CASGETGPEQYF.